This T cell receptor (beta chain) was sequenced during a study of T cells after yellow fever vaccination (dated by TCRdb to the late 2010s). About the full investigation: The SMART-Seq v4 Ultra Low Input RNA kit was used to prepare libraries from fractions with low cell numbers. To follow T-cell clones before and after primary and booster YFV17D yellow fever vaccination, bulk TCR alpha and beta repertoires were sequenced over time. Blood was drawn at multiple timepoints before and after primary and secondary immunization, with bulk PBMC replicates and cell subsets isolated. Two healthy male donors made up the cohort, one aged 18 to 29 years and the other aged 30 to 40 years.

Summary of the overall study and its limitations: Computational filtering was required because FACS-sorted repertoires could contain abundant contaminating clonotypes from the bulk population. A small share of clonotypes was detected in both CD4 and CD8 compartments, with the overlap likely arising from convergent recombination. The secondary T-cell response was found to be weaker but faster than the primary response, with a peak reached on day 5 rather than on day 15. Because the study included only two donors, the extent to which the findings can be generalized is limited. After the booster, most of the clones that had expanded following primary vaccination were detected again (approximately 95% of CD4 and around 87% of CD8), which suggests that memory was broadly maintained.

This clonotype has ten or more counts. Its antigen target is currently unknown. Base qualities are not at hand, and no much larger clone is one base apart. Per the germline V gene, SGHVS is the CDR1 and FNYEAQ is the CDR2. At the junction V is shortened by 1 base and J by 4 bases; bases outside the gene matches: 3. The CDR3 sequence holds 15 residues, the cysteine and phenylalanine included. This entry keeps only the CDR3 DNA: 45 bases, framed from base 1. The sample's treatment or condition label, in plain terms: live attenuated yellow fever vaccine strain. At each blood-draw timepoint, two biological replicates of bulk PBMCs were collected. PBMCs were isolated from peripheral blood using a standard Ficoll-Paque protocol. TriZol was used to extract RNA from bulk PBMCs, CD4 and CD8 fractions, and dextramer-positive and dextramer-negative fractions. Synthesis of TCR cDNA relied on 5'RACE template switching, a step that introduced a universal primer site along with unique molecular identifiers. Priming of cDNA synthesis was performed from both the TCR alpha and TCR beta constant segments. Library amplification used two PCR steps, and the second PCR step added sample barcodes and sequencing adapters. Sequencing of the libraries was done on either Illumina HiSeq 2500 (2x100 bp) or NovaSeq (2x150 bp). Per the source publication's procedure: Reads were demultiplexed and collapsed into UMI consensus sequences with MIGEC, and V(D)J alignment was performed with MiXCR. Vaccine-responding clonotypes were identified with edgeR using replicate PBMC samples, with FDR below 0.01 and a log2 fold change above 5 up to day 15 being required. Bulk clonotypes were assigned CD4 or CD8 identity according to which sequenced CD4 or CD8 repertoire held them at higher abundance. TCRdb redid the processing of the public reads, applying fastp at Q25 and MiXCR, and retained in-frame beta chains. Each record represents a unique CDR3 protein, reported with the most common genes and DNA among its rows. TCRdb, rather than the study authors, made the V and J calls. This sample has fewer than 350,000 distinct CDR3 sequences in its table, and about 8.7% of those were observed once. 18% of the sample is in the top ten clones.

The sample here was PBMCs, taken on the day of the first yellow fever vaccination. This receptor was taken from a man between 18 and 35 years old who received the YFV17D yellow fever vaccine. The chain employs TRBV7-6 and TRBJ2-2; TRBD1 agrees with 7 junctional bases. The DNA sequence is given as TGTGCCAGCAGCTTAGAGGGGGCTGGCACCGGGGAGCTGTTTTTT. Translation gives CASSLEGAGTGELFF.